This T cell receptor (beta chain) was identified in a study of regulatory T cells in long-lasting Graves disease. Study-wide background: The study enrolled newly diagnosed Graves' patients on antithyroid drugs under 3 months. Whole-study findings and limits: Persistent patients had a count of shared public clonotypes (about 2,700) that exceeded that of new patients (around 1,000). Persistent disease showed a preference for TRBV28, TRBJ1-2 and TRBJ2-5.

With V trimmed by 5 bases and J by 0 bases, 6 bases remained unmatched. The CDR3 spans 16 residues. Germline V gene sequence: CDR1 MDHEN, CDR2 SYDVKM. About this clonotype itself: The antigen is undetermined.

Relying on iRepertoire HTBI primers and Arm-PCR of CDR3 regions, the team built TCR beta libraries. TCRdb analysed the multiplex PCR reads with MiXCR anew, one entry per CDR3 protein. Of more than 300,000 distinct CDR3 sequences detected, around 16% appear once; the ten largest clones hold 20% to 25%. Time point of the sample: newly diagnosed GD, antithyroid drugs for less than 3 months. Extracted PBMC RNA gave rise to the TCR library. These same data were also listed under a study on T cells in Graves' hyperthyroidism and ophthalmopathy. That publication notes: Hyperthyroidism in the patients, aged 18 to 65, was newly diagnosed and under 2 months in duration.

Sequenced material: peripheral blood mononuclear cells (PBMCs), taken at new diagnosis, from a patient treated with antithyroid drugs. The chain employs TRBV28 and TRBJ1-4; TRBD1 matches at 7 bases. The clonotype originates from a woman aged 18 to 35 with Graves disease. The CDR3 protein is CASSPRTGATNEKLFF. DNA for the CDR3: TGTGCCAGCAGTCCCCGGACAGGTGCAACTAATGAAAAACTGTTTTTT.